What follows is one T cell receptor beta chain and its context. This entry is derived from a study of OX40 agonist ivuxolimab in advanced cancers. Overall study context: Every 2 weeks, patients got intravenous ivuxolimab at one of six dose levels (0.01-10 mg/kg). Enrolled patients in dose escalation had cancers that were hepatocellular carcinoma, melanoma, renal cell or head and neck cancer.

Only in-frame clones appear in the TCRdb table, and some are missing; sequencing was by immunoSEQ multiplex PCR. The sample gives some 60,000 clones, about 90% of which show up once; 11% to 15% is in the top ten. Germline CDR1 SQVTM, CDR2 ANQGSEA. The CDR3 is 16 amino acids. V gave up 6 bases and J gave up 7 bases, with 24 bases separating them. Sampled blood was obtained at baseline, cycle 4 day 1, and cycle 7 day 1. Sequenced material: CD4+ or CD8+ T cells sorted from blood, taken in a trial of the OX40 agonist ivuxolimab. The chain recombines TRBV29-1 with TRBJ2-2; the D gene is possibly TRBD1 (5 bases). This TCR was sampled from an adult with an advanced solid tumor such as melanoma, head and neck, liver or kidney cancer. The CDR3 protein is CSVAPNRPGSRGELFF. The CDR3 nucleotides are TGCAGCGTCGCACCCAACCGTCCAGGGTCCCGCGGGGAGCTGTTTTTT.